There are a few counts of the clone carrying this TCR beta chain. Antigen unknown. Noted treatment: roughly 11-day PBMC culture with coronavirus spike peptide pools or control peptides (ViraFEST assay). The source of the sample is a study of vaccination and CD4 T cells after COVID-19. In germline, CDR1 is MNHEY, CDR2 SVGEGT. V dropped 6 bases and J dropped 9 bases, with 18 bases sitting between them. This CDR3 comprises 15 residues. Sequencing of DNA taken from cultured CD4+ T cells relied on the Oncomine TCR Beta short-read assay. TCRdb reanalysed the PCR reads using MiXCR and keeps one entry per CDR3 protein. The table shows under 15,000 distinct CDR3 sequences, with around 56% occurring only once.

The TCR originated in a human donor who had recovered from COVID-19. The genes are TRBV6-2 or TRBV6-3 and TRBJ1-6; no firm D call. Sequences were obtained from CD4+ T cells from blood, cultured in vitro. Here the CDR3 DNA reads TGTGCCAGCAGAAAAACAGCGTCCGGAGGTTCACCCCTCCACTTT. Translated, it gives CASRKTASGGSPLHF.